This TCR beta chain is drawn from a study of cytomegalovirus exposure and HLA in healthy donors. PCR involved 60 Vbeta and 13 Jbeta primers. The repertoire was sequenced with immunoSEQ multiplex PCR; TCRdb's copy has only in-frame clones and lacks some. This table holds about 76,000 clones, about 66% found once. Per germline, CDR1 MNHNY and CDR2 SVGAGI (reference sequence). The length of the CDR3 is 15 residues. V shed 9 bases and J 6 bases; nucleotides not matched to a gene: 13. About this clone itself: Its antigen is not known.

Points from the study as a whole: Later work found that TCR association rates differed between HLA loci; DRB1 had the most and HLA-C the fewest. What a later analysis showed was that several of the most significant clusters appeared linked to common viral pathogens. The study put 150 or so TCR beta chains on its list as cytomegalovirus-associated. According to a later analysis, most TCR beta chains associated with CMV appeared HLA-restricted.

Specimen: PBMCs. This chain links TRBV6-6 with TRBJ1-2; 10 positions match TRBD1. The TCR sequence derives from a man between 60 and 75 years old in good health and CMV-seropositive. The CDR3 region is CASLGFRTGGNGYTF. Here the CDR3 DNA reads TGTGCCAGTCTGGGATTTCGGACAGGGGGTAATGGCTACACCTTC.